This TCR beta chain originates from a study of T cell responses to AZD1222 COVID-19 vaccine. Study observations and caveats: Unmutated variant regions are reportedly the target of nearly half of TCRs that are spike-specific. Donor demographics were predominantly white British with a female majority; clonal diversity may be underestimated.

Remarks on this clone: Its antigen is unidentified.

The method was immunoSEQ multiplex PCR; TCRdb's version includes in-frame clones alone and lacks a portion of them. Of tens of thousands of clones listed, around 91% are singletons. CDR3 length: 13 amino acids. Germline V gene sequence: CDR1 SGHTA, CDR2 FQGNSA. V lost 3 bases, J lost 6 bases, and 12 bases lay in between. Sample: peripheral blood, taken 28 days after the second AZD1222 dose. This TCR came from an adult who received the AZD1222 COVID-19 vaccine. The chain carries TRBV7-2 and TRBJ2-7, with no clear D. In nucleotides, the CDR3 is TGTGCCAGCAGCTTGGCAAGTATCCCCGAGCAGTACTTC. It encodes CASSLASIPEQYF.